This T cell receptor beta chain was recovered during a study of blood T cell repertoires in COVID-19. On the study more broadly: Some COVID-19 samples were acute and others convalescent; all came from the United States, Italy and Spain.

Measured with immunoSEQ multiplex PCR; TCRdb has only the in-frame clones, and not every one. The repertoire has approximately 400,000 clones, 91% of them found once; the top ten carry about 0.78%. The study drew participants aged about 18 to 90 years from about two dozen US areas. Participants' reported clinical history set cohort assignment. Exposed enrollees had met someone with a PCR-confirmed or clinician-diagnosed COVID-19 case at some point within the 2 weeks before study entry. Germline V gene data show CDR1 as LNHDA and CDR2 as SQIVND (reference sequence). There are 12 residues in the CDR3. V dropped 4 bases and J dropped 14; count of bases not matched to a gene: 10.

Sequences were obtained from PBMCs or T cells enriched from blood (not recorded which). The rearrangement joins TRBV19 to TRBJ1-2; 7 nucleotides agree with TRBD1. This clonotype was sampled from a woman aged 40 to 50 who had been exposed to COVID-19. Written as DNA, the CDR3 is TGTGCCAGTAGTACTCGACAGGGCGCTGGAACCTTC. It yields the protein CASSTRQGAGTF.